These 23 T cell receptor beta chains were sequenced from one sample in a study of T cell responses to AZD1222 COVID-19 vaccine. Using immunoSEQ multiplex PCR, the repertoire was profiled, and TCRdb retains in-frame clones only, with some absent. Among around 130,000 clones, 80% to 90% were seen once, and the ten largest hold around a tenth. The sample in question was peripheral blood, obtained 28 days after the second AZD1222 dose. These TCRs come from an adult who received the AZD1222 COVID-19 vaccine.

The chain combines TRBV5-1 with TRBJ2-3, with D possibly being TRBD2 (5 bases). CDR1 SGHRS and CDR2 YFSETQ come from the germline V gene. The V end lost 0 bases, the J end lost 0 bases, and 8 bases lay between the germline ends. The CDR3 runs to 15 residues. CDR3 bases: TGCGCCAGCAGCTTGGGAGGGCCGAGCACAGATACGCAGTATTTT. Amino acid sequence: CASSLGGPSTDTQYF.

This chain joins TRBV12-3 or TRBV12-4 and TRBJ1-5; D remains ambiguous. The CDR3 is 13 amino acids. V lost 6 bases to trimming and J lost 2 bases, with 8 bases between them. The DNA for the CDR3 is TGTGCCAGCAGCCCCAATGGCAATCAGCCCCAGCATTTT. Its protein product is CASSPNGNQPQHF.

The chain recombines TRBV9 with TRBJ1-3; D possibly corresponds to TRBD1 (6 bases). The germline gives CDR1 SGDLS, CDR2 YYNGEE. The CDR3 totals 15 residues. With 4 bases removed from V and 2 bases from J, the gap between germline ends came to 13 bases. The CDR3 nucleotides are TGTGCCAGCAGCCGTACTTACAGGGCTGGAAACACCATATATTTT. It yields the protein CASSRTYRAGNTIYF.

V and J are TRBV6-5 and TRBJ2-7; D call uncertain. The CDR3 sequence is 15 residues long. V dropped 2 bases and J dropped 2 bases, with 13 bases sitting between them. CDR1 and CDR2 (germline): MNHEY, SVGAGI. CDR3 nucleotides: TGTGCCAGCAGTTACGAAAGGCAGCCTACCTACGAGCAGTACTTC. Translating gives CASSYERQPTYEQYF.

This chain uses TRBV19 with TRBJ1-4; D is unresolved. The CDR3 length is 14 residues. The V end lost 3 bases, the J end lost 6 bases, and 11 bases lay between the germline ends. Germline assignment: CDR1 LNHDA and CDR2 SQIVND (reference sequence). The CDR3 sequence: CASSILGNHEKLFF. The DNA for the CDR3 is TGTGCCAGTAGTATCTTGGGGAACCATGAAAAACTGTTTTTT.

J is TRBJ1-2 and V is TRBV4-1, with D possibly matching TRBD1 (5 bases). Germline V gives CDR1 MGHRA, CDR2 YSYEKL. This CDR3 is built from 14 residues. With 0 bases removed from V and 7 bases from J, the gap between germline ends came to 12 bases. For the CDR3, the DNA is TGCGCCAGCAGCCAAGATCCGGGCAGGGCTGGCTACACCTTC. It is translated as CASSQDPGRAGYTF.

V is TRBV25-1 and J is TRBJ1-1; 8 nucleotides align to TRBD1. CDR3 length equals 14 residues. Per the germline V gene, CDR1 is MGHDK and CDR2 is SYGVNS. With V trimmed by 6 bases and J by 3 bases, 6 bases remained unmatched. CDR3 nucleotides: TGTGCCAGCAGAGGACAGGGTGGACACACTGAAGCTTTCTTT. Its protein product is CASRGQGGHTEAFF.

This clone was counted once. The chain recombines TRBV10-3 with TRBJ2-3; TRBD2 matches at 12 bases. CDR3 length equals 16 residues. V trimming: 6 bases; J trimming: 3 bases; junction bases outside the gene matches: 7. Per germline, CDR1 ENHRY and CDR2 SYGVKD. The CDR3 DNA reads TGTGCCATCAGCTTTCTTCTAGCGGGAGGGACAGATACGCAGTATTTT. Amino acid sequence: CAISFLLAGGTDTQYF.

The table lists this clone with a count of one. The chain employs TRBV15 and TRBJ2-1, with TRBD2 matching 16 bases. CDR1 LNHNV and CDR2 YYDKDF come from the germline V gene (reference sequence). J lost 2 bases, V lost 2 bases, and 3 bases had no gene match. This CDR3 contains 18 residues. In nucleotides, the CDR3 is TGTGCCACCAGCAGACCGGGGACTAGCGGGAGGGCCTACAATGAGCAGTTCTTC. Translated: CATSRPGTSGRAYNEQFF.

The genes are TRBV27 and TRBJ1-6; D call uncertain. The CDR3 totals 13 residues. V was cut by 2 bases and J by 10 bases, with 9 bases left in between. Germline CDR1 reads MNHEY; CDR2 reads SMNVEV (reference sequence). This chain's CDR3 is CASSLGVRSPLHF. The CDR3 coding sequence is TGTGCCAGCAGTTTAGGGGTGCGATCACCCCTCCACTTT.

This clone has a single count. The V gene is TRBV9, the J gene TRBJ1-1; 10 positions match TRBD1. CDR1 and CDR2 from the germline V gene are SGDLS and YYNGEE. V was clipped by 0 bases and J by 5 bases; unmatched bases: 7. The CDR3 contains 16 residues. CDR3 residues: CASSVGFRDRGTEAFF. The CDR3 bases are TGTGCCAGCAGCGTAGGTTTCCGGGACAGGGGTACTGAAGCTTTCTTT.

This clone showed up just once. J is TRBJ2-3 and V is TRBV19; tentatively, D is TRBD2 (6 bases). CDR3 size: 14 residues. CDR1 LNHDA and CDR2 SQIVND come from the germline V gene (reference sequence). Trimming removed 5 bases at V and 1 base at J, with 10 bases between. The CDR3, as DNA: TGTGCCAGTAGTGATCTAGCGCGCACAGATACGCAGTATTTT. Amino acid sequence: CASSDLARTDTQYF.

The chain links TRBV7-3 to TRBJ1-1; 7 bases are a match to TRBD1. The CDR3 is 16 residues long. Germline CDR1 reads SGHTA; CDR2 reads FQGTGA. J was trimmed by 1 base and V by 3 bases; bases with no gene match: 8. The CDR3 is CASSLSQGGSNTEAFF. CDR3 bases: TGTGCCAGCAGCTTGAGTCAGGGGGGTTCGAACACTGAAGCTTTCTTT.

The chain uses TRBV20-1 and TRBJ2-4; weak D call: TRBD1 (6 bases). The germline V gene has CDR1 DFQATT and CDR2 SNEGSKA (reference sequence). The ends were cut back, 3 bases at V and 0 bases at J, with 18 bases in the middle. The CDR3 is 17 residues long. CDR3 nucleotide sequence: TGCAGTGCTAGTACCCTTGTAGGACAGTTAGCCAAAAACATTCAGTACTTC. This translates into CSASTLVGQLAKNIQYF.

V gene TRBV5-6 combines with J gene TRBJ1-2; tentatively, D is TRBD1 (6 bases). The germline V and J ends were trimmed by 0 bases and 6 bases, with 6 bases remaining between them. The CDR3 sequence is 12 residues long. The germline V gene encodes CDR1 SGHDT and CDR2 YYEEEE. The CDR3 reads CASSLDRDGYTF. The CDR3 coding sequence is TGTGCCAGCAGCTTGGACAGGGATGGCTACACCTTC. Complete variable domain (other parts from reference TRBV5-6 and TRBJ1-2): DAGVTQSPTHLIKTRGQQVTLRCSPKSGHDTVSWYQQALGQGPQFIFQYYEEEERQRGNFPDRFSGHQFPNYSSELNVNALLLGDSALYLCASSLDRDGYTFGSGTRLTVV.

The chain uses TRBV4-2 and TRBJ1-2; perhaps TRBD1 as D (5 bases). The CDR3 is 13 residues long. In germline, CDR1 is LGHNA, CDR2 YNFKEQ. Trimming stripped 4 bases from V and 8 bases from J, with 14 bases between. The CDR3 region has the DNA TGTGCCAGCAGCCGCAACTCACCAGGGGGCTACACCTTC. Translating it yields CASSRNSPGGYTF.

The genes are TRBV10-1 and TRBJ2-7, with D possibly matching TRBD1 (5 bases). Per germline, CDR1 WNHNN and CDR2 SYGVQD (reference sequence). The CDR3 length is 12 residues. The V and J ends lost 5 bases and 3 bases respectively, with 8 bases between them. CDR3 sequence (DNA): TGCGCCAGCAGTCTCCAGGGCTACGAGCAGTACTTC. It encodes CASSLQGYEQYF.

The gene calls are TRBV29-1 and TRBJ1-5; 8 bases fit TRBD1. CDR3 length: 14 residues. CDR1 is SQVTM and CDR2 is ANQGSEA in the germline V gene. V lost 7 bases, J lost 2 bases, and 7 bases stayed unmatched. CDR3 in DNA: TGCAGCGCAGTTGGGACAGGCCGCAATCAGCCCCAGCATTTT. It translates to CSAVGTGRNQPQHF.

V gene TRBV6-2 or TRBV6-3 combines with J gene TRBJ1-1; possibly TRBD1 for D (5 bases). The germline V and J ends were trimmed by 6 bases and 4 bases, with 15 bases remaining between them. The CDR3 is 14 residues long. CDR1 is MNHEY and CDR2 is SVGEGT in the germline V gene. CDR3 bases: TGTGCCAGCAGCCCGTGGGGGACGAGCACTGAAGCTTTCTTT. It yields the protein CASSPWGTSTEAFF.

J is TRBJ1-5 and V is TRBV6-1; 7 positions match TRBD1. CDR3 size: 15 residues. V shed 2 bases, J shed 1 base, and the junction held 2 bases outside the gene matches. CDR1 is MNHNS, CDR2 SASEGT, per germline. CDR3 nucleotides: TGTGCCAGCAGTGAACAGACAGGGAGCAATCAGCCCCAGCATTTT. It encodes CASSEQTGSNQPQHF.

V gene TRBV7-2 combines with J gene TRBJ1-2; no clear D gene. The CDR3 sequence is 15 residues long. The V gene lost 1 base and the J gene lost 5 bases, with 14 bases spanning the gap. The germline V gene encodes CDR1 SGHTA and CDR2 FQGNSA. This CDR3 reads CASSLDAWQAYGYTF. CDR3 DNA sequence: TGTGCCAGCAGCTTAGATGCCTGGCAGGCGTATGGCTACACCTTC.

The CDR3 region is CASSLVPTGDEQFF. CDR3 sequence (DNA): TGTGCCAGCAGCTTGGTCCCGACAGGGGATGAGCAGTTCTTC. The V call is TRBV5-4, the J call TRBJ2-1; TRBD1 aligns across 8 bases. Unmatched junction bases numbered 4, after V lost 0 bases and J lost 8 bases. The CDR3 is 14 amino acids. The germline CDR1 and CDR2 sequences are SGHNT and YYREEE (reference sequence).

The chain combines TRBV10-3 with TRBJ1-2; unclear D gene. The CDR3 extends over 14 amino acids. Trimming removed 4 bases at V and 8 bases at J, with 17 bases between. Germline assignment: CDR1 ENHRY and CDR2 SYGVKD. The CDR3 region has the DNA TGTGCCATCAGTGCGACGGGCCCCGCCGACGGCTACACCTTC. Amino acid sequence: CAISATGPADGYTF.